A selection of T cell receptor beta chains follows, all from one sample in a study of identifying expanded T cells in peripheral blood. Sequencing was performed with immunoSEQ multiplex PCR; in TCRdb, only in-frame clones are kept and a portion is missing. The sample has about 86,000 clones; approximately 91% are singletons. Sequences were obtained from blood. Every receptor here comes from a person aged 18 to 75 in good health. CDR3s include the opening cysteine and the closing phenylalanine or tryptophan. A D gene is named only where the DNA matches it firmly. Only part of the rows carry a size: once, few, many, or a class if the clone is expanded.

d_gene: .
j_gene: TRBJ1-2
abundance: .
v_gene: TRBV5-6
CDR3nt: TGTGCCAGCAGTCAGGGTCAGACCTATGGCTACACCTTC
CDR3aa: CASSQGQTYGYTF

d_gene: .
j_gene: TRBJ1-5
abundance: .
v_gene: TRBV28
CDR3nt: TGTGCCAGCAGAACTCAGGGCTCCCCTAGCAATCAGCCCCAGCATTTT
CDR3aa: CASRTQGSPSNQPQHF

d_gene: .
j_gene: TRBJ1-1
abundance: few
v_gene: TRBV19
CDR3nt: TGTGCCAGTAGTTCAGGGTTGAACACTGAAGCTTTCTTT
CDR3aa: CASSSGLNTEAFF

d_gene: .
j_gene: TRBJ2-3
abundance: .
v_gene: TRBV4-2
CDR3nt: TGTGCCAGCAGCCAAGGGACTAGCACAGATACGCAGTATTTT
CDR3aa: CASSQGTSTDTQYF

d_gene: TRBD1
j_gene: TRBJ2-7
abundance: once
v_gene: TRBV6-5
CDR3nt: TGTGCCAGCACCCGGACAGGGGGAGTCTACGAGCAGTACTTC
CDR3aa: CASTRTGGVYEQYF

d_gene: .
j_gene: TRBJ1-1
abundance: .
v_gene: TRBV2
CDR3nt: TGTGCCAGCAGTGAAAAAGCGGGCACTGAAGCTTTCTTT
CDR3aa: CASSEKAGTEAFF

d_gene: .
j_gene: TRBJ2-5
abundance: .
v_gene: TRBV9
CDR3nt: TGTGCCAGCAGCGTTGACGGGGACGACCAAGAGACCCAGTACTTC
CDR3aa: CASSVDGDDQETQYF

d_gene: TRBD1
j_gene: TRBJ2-7
abundance: .
v_gene: TRBV11-3
CDR3nt: TGTGCCAGCAGCGAGAAGCAACAGGGGGCCTACGAGCAGTACTTC
CDR3aa: CASSEKQQGAYEQYF

d_gene: .
j_gene: TRBJ2-7
abundance: .
v_gene: TRBV5-1
CDR3nt: TGCGCCAGCGCCCCGGGAACCCCTCTGTACGAGCAGTACTTC
CDR3aa: CASAPGTPLYEQYF

d_gene: TRBD1
j_gene: TRBJ2-3
abundance: .
v_gene: TRBV18
CDR3nt: TGTGCCAGCTCAGTTGCAGGGGGCAAGGGCACAGATACGCAGTATTTT
CDR3aa: CASSVAGGKGTDTQYF

d_gene: .
j_gene: TRBJ2-5
abundance: .
v_gene: TRBV7-9
CDR3nt: TGTGCCAGCAGTCCGGATCGGGAGACCCAGTACTTC
CDR3aa: CASSPDRETQYF

d_gene: TRBD1
j_gene: TRBJ1-5
abundance: once
v_gene: TRBV6-6
CDR3nt: TGTGCCAGCAGCCTACAGGGGGCGACTAATCAGCCCCAGCATTTT
CDR3aa: CASSLQGATNQPQHF

d_gene: .
j_gene: TRBJ2-1
abundance: .
v_gene: TRBV29-1
CDR3nt: TGCAGCTCTAAAGTCCATGAGCAGTTCTTC
CDR3aa: CSSKVHEQFF

d_gene: .
j_gene: TRBJ2-7
abundance: .
v_gene: TRBV18
CDR3nt: TGTGCCAGCTCACCACCGGGAAGAACCGGGGAGCAGTACTTC
CDR3aa: CASSPPGRTGEQYF

d_gene: .
j_gene: TRBJ2-3
abundance: .
v_gene: TRBV18
CDR3nt: TGTGCCAGCTCACCAGACGGTTCTGTCACAGATACGCAGTATTTT
CDR3aa: CASSPDGSVTDTQYF

d_gene: .
j_gene: TRBJ2-1
abundance: .
v_gene: TRBV19
CDR3nt: TGTGCCAGTAGTCGTGGCCCGGGGAGCGGCCCCTACAATGAGCAGTTCTTC
CDR3aa: CASSRGPGSGPYNEQFF

d_gene: .
j_gene: TRBJ1-3
abundance: .
v_gene: TRBV10-2
CDR3nt: TGCGCCAGCAGGGAGACAACTGGAAACACCATATATTTT
CDR3aa: CASRETTGNTIYF

d_gene: .
j_gene: TRBJ2-2
abundance: .
v_gene: TRBV10-3
CDR3nt: TGTGCCATCAGTGAGCTTCCTCAGGGAATGGGCACCGGGGAGCTGTTTTTT
CDR3aa: CAISELPQGMGTGELFF

d_gene: .
j_gene: TRBJ2-7
abundance: .
v_gene: TRBV7-9
CDR3nt: TGTGCCAGCGGTACAGAATTATTCTCCTACGAGCAGTACTTC
CDR3aa: CASGTELFSYEQYF

d_gene: .
j_gene: TRBJ2-5
abundance: .
v_gene: TRBV5-1
CDR3nt: TGCGCCAGCAGCTTCCCAGGGGTCCAAGAGACCCAGTACTTC
CDR3aa: CASSFPGVQETQYF

d_gene: TRBD1
j_gene: TRBJ2-4
abundance: once
v_gene: TRBV5-1
CDR3nt: TGCGCCAGCAAGGGCCCCGGGACAGACCTAAACATTCAGTACTTC
CDR3aa: CASKGPGTDLNIQYF

d_gene: .
j_gene: TRBJ1-1
abundance: .
v_gene: TRBV6-1
CDR3nt: TGTGCCAGCAGCGATGGACAGAACATTGAAGCTTTCTTT
CDR3aa: CASSDGQNIEAFF

d_gene: TRBD1
j_gene: TRBJ2-7
abundance: .
v_gene: TRBV6-1
CDR3nt: TGTGCCAGCAGTGAGTTGGACAGGGAACCCTACGAGCAGTACTTC
CDR3aa: CASSELDREPYEQYF

d_gene: .
j_gene: TRBJ1-1
abundance: .
v_gene: TRBV6-1
CDR3nt: TGTGCCAGCAGTGAAGATGAAGGTTTGAGCAGGCGGACTTTCTTT
CDR3aa: CASSEDEGLSRRTFF

d_gene: TRBD1
j_gene: TRBJ2-4
abundance: .
v_gene: TRBV5-1
CDR3nt: TGCGCCAGCAGCTTGGGACAGGGGGTTTTTGACATTCAGTACTTC
CDR3aa: CASSLGQGVFDIQYF

d_gene: TRBD2
j_gene: TRBJ2-1
abundance: .
v_gene: TRBV6-4
CDR3nt: TGTGCCAGCAGTGCCAGCGGGGGCCTGGGAGAGCAGTTCTTC
CDR3aa: CASSASGGLGEQFF

d_gene: .
j_gene: TRBJ2-1
abundance: .
v_gene: TRBV4-1
CDR3nt: TGCGCCAGCAGCCAATACTTTTCAGGGGGGCCCGGGACTTTTCAGAATGAGCAGTTCTTC
CDR3aa: CASSQYFSGGPGTFQNEQFF

d_gene: .
j_gene: TRBJ2-5
abundance: .
v_gene: TRBV30
CDR3nt: TGTGCCTGGAGTGTAGGGAGAGGGCAAGAGACCCAGTACTTC
CDR3aa: CAWSVGRGQETQYF

d_gene: .
j_gene: TRBJ2-5
abundance: .
v_gene: TRBV6-5
CDR3nt: TGTGCCAGCAGTTACCGGTTTTCGGTAGCCCGGGAGACCCAGTACTTC
CDR3aa: CASSYRFSVARETQYF

d_gene: .
j_gene: TRBJ1-1
abundance: .
v_gene: TRBV29-1
CDR3nt: TGCAGCGTTGGGACGACCGGTGAAGCTTTCTTT
CDR3aa: CSVGTTGEAFF

d_gene: .
j_gene: TRBJ2-7
abundance: .
v_gene: TRBV7-2
CDR3nt: TGTGCCAGCAGCTTGGTGTCAGGCTCCTACGAGCAGTACTTC
CDR3aa: CASSLVSGSYEQYF

d_gene: TRBD1
j_gene: TRBJ1-2
abundance: .
v_gene: TRBV6-1
CDR3nt: TGTGCCAGCAGTGAAGCGGAGGGGGCGTATGGCTACACCTTC
CDR3aa: CASSEAEGAYGYTF

d_gene: TRBD1
j_gene: TRBJ1-6
abundance: .
v_gene: TRBV18
CDR3nt: TGTGCCAGCTCACCATTGTCGACAGGGGGATCACCCCTCCACTTT
CDR3aa: CASSPLSTGGSPLHF

d_gene: .
j_gene: TRBJ1-3
abundance: .
v_gene: TRBV6-5
CDR3nt: TGTGCCAGCAGTTACTCGCCGGGGAGCTCTGGAAACACCATATATTTT
CDR3aa: CASSYSPGSSGNTIYF

d_gene: TRBD1
j_gene: TRBJ1-1
abundance: .
v_gene: TRBV11-2
CDR3nt: TGTGCCAGCAGCCCAAGGACAGGGATGAACACTGAAGCTTTCTTT
CDR3aa: CASSPRTGMNTEAFF

d_gene: .
j_gene: TRBJ1-5
abundance: .
v_gene: TRBV6-5
CDR3nt: TGTGCCAGGTCCCGAGCCACCGCAGGGAGAATGCCCCAGCATTTT
CDR3aa: CARSRATAGRMPQHF

d_gene: .
j_gene: TRBJ2-5
abundance: once
v_gene: TRBV14
CDR3nt: TGTGCCAGCAGCCTGCCTTGGGAGACCCAGTACTTC
CDR3aa: CASSLPWETQYF

d_gene: TRBD1
j_gene: TRBJ2-1
abundance: .
v_gene: TRBV7-9
CDR3nt: TGTGCCAGCAGCTTGGGACAGGGGACGTACAATGAGCAGTTCTTC
CDR3aa: CASSLGQGTYNEQFF

d_gene: .
j_gene: TRBJ1-1
abundance: few
v_gene: TRBV4-2
CDR3nt: TGTGCCAGCAGCCAAGATCTCACGGGAAACACTGAAGCTTTCTTT
CDR3aa: CASSQDLTGNTEAFF

d_gene: TRBD2
j_gene: TRBJ2-1
abundance: once
v_gene: TRBV18
CDR3nt: TGTGCCAGCTCACCACGGACTAGCGGGACGAGCTCCTACAATGAGCAGTTCTTC
CDR3aa: CASSPRTSGTSSYNEQFF

d_gene: TRBD2
j_gene: TRBJ2-7
abundance: .
v_gene: TRBV28
CDR3nt: TGTGCCAGCAGTTTTGGCGGGAGTCCCCACGAGCAGTACTTC
CDR3aa: CASSFGGSPHEQYF

d_gene: .
j_gene: TRBJ1-1
abundance: .
v_gene: TRBV5-1
CDR3nt: TGCGCCAGCAGCCCCCGGGGGGGCCTGGGGGACACTGAAGCTTTCTTT
CDR3aa: CASSPRGGLGDTEAFF

d_gene: .
j_gene: TRBJ2-2
abundance: .
v_gene: TRBV30
CDR3nt: TGTGCCTGGAGTGTCGGGACCCTGAGGACCGGGGAGCTGTTTTTT
CDR3aa: CAWSVGTLRTGELFF

d_gene: TRBD2
j_gene: TRBJ2-7
abundance: .
v_gene: TRBV4-2
CDR3nt: TGTGCCAGCAGCCCTAAACTAGCGGACAGAACCTACGAGCAGTACTTC
CDR3aa: CASSPKLADRTYEQYF

d_gene: TRBD2
j_gene: TRBJ2-2
abundance: many
v_gene: TRBV6-4
CDR3nt: TGTGCCAGCAGTGGACTAGCGGGAGGGAACACCGGGGAGCTGTTTTTT
CDR3aa: CASSGLAGGNTGELFF

d_gene: .
j_gene: TRBJ1-5
abundance: few
v_gene: TRBV6-1
CDR3nt: TGTGCCAGCAGGAACGTTGATTATAGCAATCAGCCCCAGCATTTT
CDR3aa: CASRNVDYSNQPQHF

d_gene: .
j_gene: TRBJ2-1
abundance: .
v_gene: TRBV4-3
CDR3nt: TGCGCCAGCAGCCATGGCAGGGACCCCACGGTTGATGAGCAGTTCTTC
CDR3aa: CASSHGRDPTVDEQFF

d_gene: .
j_gene: TRBJ1-5
abundance: .
v_gene: TRBV7-2
CDR3nt: TGTGCCAGCAGCTTAGTGCGAGGGGGGCAGCCCCAGCATTTT
CDR3aa: CASSLVRGGQPQHF

d_gene: .
j_gene: TRBJ1-5
abundance: .
v_gene: TRBV6-9
CDR3nt: TGTGCCAGCAGTTATCAGCCGGTTCAGCCCCAGCATTTT
CDR3aa: CASSYQPVQPQHF

d_gene: .
j_gene: TRBJ2-7
abundance: .
v_gene: TRBV6-1
CDR3nt: TGTGCCAGCAGTTTGCGCCCGGCGGCGTACGAGCAGTACTTC
CDR3aa: CASSLRPAAYEQYF

d_gene: .
j_gene: TRBJ2-3
abundance: .
v_gene: TRBV20-1
CDR3nt: TGCAGTGCTAGACTATCGGATACGCAGTATTTT
CDR3aa: CSARLSDTQYF